Listed below are T cell receptor beta chains from one sample, sequenced in a study of identical twins. Via MiXCR, TCRdb re-called the 5' RACE reads, giving one row per CDR3 protein. The sample comprises 650,000 to 750,000 distinct CDR3 sequences, 21% of which are singletons, and 4% to 4.5% rests with the top ten. The data were also submitted as part of a second study, on T cells expressing NK-cell markers.

The sample was PBMCs. All receptors come from a woman aged 18-29 years in good health. Each CDR3 is given with its conserved first and last residue. Size is stated for part of the rows, as once, few or many counts, or as a class when the clone is expanded.

>-|TRBJ1-6|TRBV5-1
CASSLEEDSPLHF
>-|TRBJ2-7|TRBV20-1
CSARLAGTLSSYEQYF
>-|TRBJ2-5|TRBV29-1
CSGGSLRETQYF
>-|TRBJ2-5|TRBV5-1
CASSLAVWETQYF
>few|TRBJ1-3|TRBV12-3/TRBV12-4
CASTGRVLSGNTIYF
>many|TRBJ2-3|TRBV2
CASTGTGTDTQYF
>once|TRBJ2-3|TRBV7-2
CASSLDPFADTQYF
>many|TRBJ2-7|TRBV18
CASSPVGYEQYF
>few|TRBJ2-1|TRBV7-2
CASSLGPDRSYNEQFF
>few|TRBJ2-5|TRBV7-6
CASSPYGGGTQETQYF
>-|TRBJ2-7|TRBV20-1
CSATASGQASYEQYF
>few|TRBJ2-5|TRBV7-8
CASSIAKGGLETQYF
>-|TRBJ2-5|TRBV6-1
CASSGQAHETQYF
>few|TRBJ2-7|TRBV12-3/TRBV12-4
CASSLDEASYEQYF
>-|TRBJ2-5|TRBV18
CASSPGGDETQYF
>-|TRBJ2-1|TRBV10-3
CAITKTGWDEQFF
>many|TRBJ2-1|TRBV4-3
CASSQDISAGVVDEQFF
>-|TRBJ2-1|TRBV9
CASSVGLGSDEQFF
>many|TRBJ2-1|TRBV29-1
CSVGGGIGNNEQFF
>many|TRBJ2-7|TRBV12-3/TRBV12-4
CASSSLGREDARKQYF
>-|TRBJ2-5|TRBV5-1
CASSFARERETQYF
>few|TRBJ2-1|TRBV20-1
CSGGQGISEQFF
>few|TRBJ1-4|TRBV3-1
CASSYGQGELFF
>-|TRBJ1-1|TRBV20-1
CSARDRDRWTFF
>many|TRBJ2-1|TRBV20-1
CSARDGTPLNEQFF
>few|TRBJ1-2|TRBV20-1
CSVNPPHGYTF
>few|TRBJ2-3|TRBV12-3/TRBV12-4
CASRTSKVFTDTQYF
>-|TRBJ2-5|TRBV25-1
CASSDQGGRETQYF
>many|TRBJ1-5|TRBV6-1
CASSEVEGSGNQPQHF
>-|TRBJ2-1|TRBV29-1
CSSVTLRLAVNEQFF
>few|TRBJ2-3|TRBV6-1
CASSQGGGLSQLDTQYF
>-|TRBJ2-2|TRBV2
CASSVQGLNTGELFF
>few|TRBJ2-6|TRBV10-3
CAITETGGRGANVLTF
>-|TRBJ1-2|TRBV12-3/TRBV12-4
CASSPRFTDREGGYTF
>once|TRBJ2-5|TRBV4-3
CASSQDHGTGVETQYF
>-|TRBJ2-1|TRBV10-3
CATSGGAYNEQFF
>-|TRBJ1-2|TRBV6-1
CATLRRGAGGYTF
>few|TRBJ1-5|TRBV6-2/TRBV6-3
CASSTWTGPYSNQPQHF
>-|TRBJ2-6|TRBV19
CASSRGPGQSSGANVLTF
>few|TRBJ1-2|TRBV20-1
CSAREGTANYGYTF
>-|TRBJ2-7|TRBV7-2
CASSLVADVVYEQYF
>many|TRBJ2-1|TRBV20-1
CSAGFSGRGSYNEQFF
>-|TRBJ2-7|TRBV18
CASSPPTRAGSQQYF
>few|TRBJ1-2|TRBV7-2
CASNTPGLTRGGYTF
>few|TRBJ2-2|TRBV27
CASSFRASGELFF
>many|TRBJ1-2|TRBV5-1
CASSMGQLYGYTF
>-|TRBJ2-3|TRBV25-1
CASNHGPSGLTDTQYF
>-|TRBJ2-6|TRBV5-1
CASSRQGDNVLTF
>-|TRBJ1-1|TRBV6-5
CASSNQGSTEAFF
>few|TRBJ2-1|TRBV9
CASSSSGNTYNEQFF
>few|TRBJ1-4|TRBV20-1
CSVLQREKLFF
>few|TRBJ1-6|TRBV12-3/TRBV12-4
CASSTDRVNSPLHF